This T cell receptor beta chain emerged from a study of blood T cell repertoires in COVID-19. About the study: Sources were T cells, B-cell-depleted T cells, or PBMCs; the material itself was cDNA or gDNA.

The germline V and J ends were trimmed by 0 bases and 0 bases, with 11 bases remaining between them. Germline values: CDR1 LGHNA, CDR2 YNFKEQ. This CDR3 spans 16 amino acids. As originally analysed: Cell counts per sample came from amplifying reference gene primers. Method: immunoSEQ multiplex PCR; TCRdb's copy keeps in-frame clones and lacks some. Clonal size and the V and J genes are those of that table, whereas D and trimming came from the DNA. The table shows under 400,000 clones, with around 89% occurring only once. The sequence was collected from a man in his late teens or twenties with active or convalescent COVID-19. Material for sequencing was peripheral blood. The rearrangement links TRBV4-2 to TRBJ1-1, with D possibly being TRBD1 (6 bases). The CDR3 protein is CASSQEVGDMNTEAFF. The CDR3 DNA follows: TGTGCCAGCAGCCAAGAGGTTGGGGACATGAACACTGAAGCTTTCTTT.